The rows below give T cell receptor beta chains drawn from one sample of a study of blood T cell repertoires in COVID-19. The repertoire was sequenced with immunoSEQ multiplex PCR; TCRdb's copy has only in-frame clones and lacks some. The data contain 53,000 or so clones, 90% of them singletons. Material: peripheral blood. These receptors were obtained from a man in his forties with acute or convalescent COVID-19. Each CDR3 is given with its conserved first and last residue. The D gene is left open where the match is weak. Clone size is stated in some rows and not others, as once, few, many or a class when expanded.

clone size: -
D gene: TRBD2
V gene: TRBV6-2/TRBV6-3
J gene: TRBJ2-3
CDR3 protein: CASSSASGRAQYTDTQYF
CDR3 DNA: TGTGCCAGCAGCTCGGCTAGCGGGAGGGCCCAATACACAGATACGCAGTATTTT

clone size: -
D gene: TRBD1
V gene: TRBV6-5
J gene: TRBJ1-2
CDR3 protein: CASSIDRGSYYGYTF
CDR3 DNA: TGTGCCAGCAGTATAGACAGGGGGTCTTACTATGGCTACACCTTC

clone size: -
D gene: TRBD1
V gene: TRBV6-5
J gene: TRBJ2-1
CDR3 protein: CASSYSRGLVNEQFF
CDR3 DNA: TGTGCCAGCAGTTACAGCAGGGGGCTCGTCAATGAGCAGTTCTTC

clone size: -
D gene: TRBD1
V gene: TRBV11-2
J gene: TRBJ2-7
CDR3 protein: CASNNPETGGYEQYF
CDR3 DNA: TGTGCCAGCAACAACCCAGAGACAGGGGGCTACGAGCAGTACTTC

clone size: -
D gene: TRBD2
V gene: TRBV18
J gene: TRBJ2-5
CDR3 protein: CASTTSGIQETQYF
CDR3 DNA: TGTGCCAGCACCACTAGCGGGATCCAAGAGACCCAGTACTTC

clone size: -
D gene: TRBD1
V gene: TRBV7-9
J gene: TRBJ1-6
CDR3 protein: CASSLGTGFGSYNSPLHF
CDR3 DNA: TGTGCCAGCAGCTTAGGGACAGGGTTCGGATCCTATAATTCACCCCTCCACTTT

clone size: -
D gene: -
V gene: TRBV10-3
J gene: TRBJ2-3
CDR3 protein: CAISAERSTDTQYF
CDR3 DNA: TGTGCCATCAGTGCGGAGCGGTCCACAGATACGCAGTATTTT

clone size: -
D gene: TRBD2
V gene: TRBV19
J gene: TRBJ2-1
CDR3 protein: CASSRGASGSSYNEQFF
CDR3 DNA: TGTGCCAGTAGTCGAGGGGCTAGCGGGAGCTCCTACAATGAGCAGTTCTTC

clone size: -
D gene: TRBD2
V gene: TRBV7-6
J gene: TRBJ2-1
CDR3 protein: CASSLLSGTSYNEQFF
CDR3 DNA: TGTGCCAGCAGTTTGTTGAGCGGGACGTCCTACAATGAGCAGTTCTTC

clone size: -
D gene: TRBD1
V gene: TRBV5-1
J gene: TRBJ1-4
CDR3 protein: CASSLRQGGTNEKLFF
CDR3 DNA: TGCGCCAGCAGCTTGAGACAGGGGGGAACTAATGAAAAACTGTTTTTT

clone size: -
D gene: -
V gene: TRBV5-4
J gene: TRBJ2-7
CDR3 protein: CASSQWLSGIGGEQYF
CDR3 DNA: TGTGCCAGCAGCCAATGGTTGAGCGGGATAGGGGGAGAGCAGTACTTC

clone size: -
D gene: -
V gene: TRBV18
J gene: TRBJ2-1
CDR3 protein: CASSPVRGLYNEQFF
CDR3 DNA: TGTGCCAGCTCACCAGTAAGGGGCCTTTACAATGAGCAGTTCTTC

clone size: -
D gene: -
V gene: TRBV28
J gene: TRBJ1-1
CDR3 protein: CASSFKEATEAFF
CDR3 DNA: TGTGCCAGCAGTTTTAAGGAGGCCACTGAAGCTTTCTTT

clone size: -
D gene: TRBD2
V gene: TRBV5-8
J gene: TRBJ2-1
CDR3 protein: CASSRRGRGEQFF
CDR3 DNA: TGTGCCAGCAGTCGACGGGGGAGGGGTGAGCAGTTCTTC

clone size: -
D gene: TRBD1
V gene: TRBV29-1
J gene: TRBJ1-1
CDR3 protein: CRYLDRALNTEAFF
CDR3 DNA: TGCAGATACCTCGACAGGGCTTTAAACACTGAAGCTTTCTTT

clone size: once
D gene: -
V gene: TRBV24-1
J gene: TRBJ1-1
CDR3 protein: CATSDRGPRTEAFF
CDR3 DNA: TGTGCCACCAGTGACCGCGGTCCCCGCACGGAAGCTTTCTTT

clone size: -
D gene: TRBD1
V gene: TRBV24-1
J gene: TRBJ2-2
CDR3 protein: CATSDLTGAGGELFF
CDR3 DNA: TGTGCCACCAGTGATTTGACAGGGGCCGGCGGGGAGCTGTTTTTT

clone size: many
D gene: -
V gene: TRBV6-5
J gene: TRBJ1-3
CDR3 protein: CASSSRWGLNTIYF
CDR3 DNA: TGTGCCAGCAGTTCCAGATGGGGGCTAAACACCATATATTTT

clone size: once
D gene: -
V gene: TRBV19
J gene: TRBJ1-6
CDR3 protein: CASSILAAGYNSPLHF
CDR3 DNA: TGTGCCAGTAGTATTTTGGCAGCGGGCTATAATTCACCCCTCCACTTT

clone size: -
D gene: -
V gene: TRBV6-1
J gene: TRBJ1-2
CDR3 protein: CASSEPPRAIGYTF
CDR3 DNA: TGTGCCAGCAGTGAACCCCCCAGGGCAATCGGCTACACCTTC

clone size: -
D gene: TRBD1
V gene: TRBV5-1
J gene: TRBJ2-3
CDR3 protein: CASSKGQAGDTQYF
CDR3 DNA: TGCGCCAGCAGCAAGGGACAGGCTGGCGATACGCAGTATTTT

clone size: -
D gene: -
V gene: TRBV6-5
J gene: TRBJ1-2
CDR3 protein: CASSLTPPPGGHGYTF
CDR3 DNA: TGTGCCAGCAGTTTAACCCCGCCCCCAGGAGGCCATGGCTACACCTTC

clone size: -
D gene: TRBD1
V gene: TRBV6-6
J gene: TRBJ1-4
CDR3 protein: CASRDRAATNEKLFF
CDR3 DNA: TGTGCCAGCAGGGACAGGGCTGCGACTAATGAAAAACTGTTTTTT

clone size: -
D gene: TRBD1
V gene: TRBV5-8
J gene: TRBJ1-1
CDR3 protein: CASQGTVEAEAFF
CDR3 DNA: TGTGCCAGCCAAGGGACAGTCGAAGCTGAAGCTTTCTTT

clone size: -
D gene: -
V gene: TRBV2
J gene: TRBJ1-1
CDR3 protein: CASNRREGGNTEAFF
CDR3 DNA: TGTGCCAGCAACAGAAGGGAGGGGGGGAACACTGAAGCTTTCTTT

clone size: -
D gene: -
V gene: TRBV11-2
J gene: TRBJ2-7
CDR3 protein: CASSFRENPNSASSYEQYF
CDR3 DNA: TGTGCCAGCAGCTTCCGGGAAAATCCGAACAGCGCGAGCTCCTACGAGCAGTACTTC

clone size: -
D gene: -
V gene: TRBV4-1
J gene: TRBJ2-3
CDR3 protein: CASSLERRDSSTDTQYF
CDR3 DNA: TGCGCCAGCAGCCTCGAACGCCGGGACTCCAGCACAGATACGCAGTATTTT

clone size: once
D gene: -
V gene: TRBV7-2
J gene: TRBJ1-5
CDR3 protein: CASSLVLQTNQPQHF
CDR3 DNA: TGTGCCAGCAGCTTAGTCCTCCAGACTAATCAGCCCCAGCATTTT

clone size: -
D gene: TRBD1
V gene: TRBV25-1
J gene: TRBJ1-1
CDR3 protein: CASSDHRGNTEAFF
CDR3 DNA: TGTGCCAGCAGTGACCACAGGGGAAACACTGAAGCTTTCTTT

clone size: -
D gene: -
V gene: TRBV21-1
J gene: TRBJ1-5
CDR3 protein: CASSKGIKTDSNQPQHF
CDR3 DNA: TGTGCCAGCAGCAAAGGGATAAAGACAGATAGCAATCAGCCCCAGCATTTT

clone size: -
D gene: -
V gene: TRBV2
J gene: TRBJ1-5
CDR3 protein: CASSSDSPQPQHF
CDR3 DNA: TGTGCCAGCAGTTCGGACAGCCCTCAGCCCCAGCATTTT

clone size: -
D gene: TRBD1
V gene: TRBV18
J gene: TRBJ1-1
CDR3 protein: CASSSGQDTEAFF
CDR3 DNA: TGTGCCAGCTCATCCGGACAGGACACTGAAGCTTTCTTT

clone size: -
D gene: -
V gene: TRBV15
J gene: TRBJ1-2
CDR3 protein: CATSRAGWIGGYTF
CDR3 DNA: TGTGCCACCAGCAGAGCAGGATGGATTGGGGGCTACACCTTC

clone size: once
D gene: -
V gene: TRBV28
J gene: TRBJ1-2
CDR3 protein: CASSLPGMLNYGYTF
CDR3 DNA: TGTGCCAGCAGTTTACCAGGGATGCTTAACTATGGCTACACCTTC

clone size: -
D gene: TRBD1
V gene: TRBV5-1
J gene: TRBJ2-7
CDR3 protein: CASSLVRDRGLVYEQYF
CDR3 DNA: TGCGCCAGCAGCTTGGTGCGGGACAGGGGGCTAGTCTACGAGCAGTACTTC

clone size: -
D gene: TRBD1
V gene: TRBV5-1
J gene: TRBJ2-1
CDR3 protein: CASSLAGTEYNEQFF
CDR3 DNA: TGCGCCAGCAGCTTGGCCGGGACAGAGTACAATGAGCAGTTCTTC

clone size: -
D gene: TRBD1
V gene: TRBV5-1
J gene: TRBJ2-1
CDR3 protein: CASSTEKQGRDEQFF
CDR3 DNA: TGCGCCAGCAGCACCGAGAAACAGGGGCGGGATGAGCAGTTCTTC

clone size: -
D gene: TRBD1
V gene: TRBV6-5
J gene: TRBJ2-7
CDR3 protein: CASSPGTGDYEQYF
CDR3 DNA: TGTGCCAGCAGTCCCGGGACAGGGGACTACGAGCAGTACTTC

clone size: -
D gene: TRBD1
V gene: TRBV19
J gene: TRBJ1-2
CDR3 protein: CASRNRGDYGYTF
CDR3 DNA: TGTGCCAGCAGAAACAGGGGGGACTATGGCTACACCTTC

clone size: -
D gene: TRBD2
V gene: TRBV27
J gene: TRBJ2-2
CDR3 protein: CASSPGLAGNRAGELFF
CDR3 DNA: TGTGCCAGCAGTCCAGGACTAGCGGGAAACAGGGCCGGGGAGCTGTTTTTT

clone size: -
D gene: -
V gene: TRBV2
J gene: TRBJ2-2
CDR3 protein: CASSAPGLGGGELFF
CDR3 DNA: TGTGCCAGCAGCGCACCCGGACTAGGGGGCGGGGAGCTGTTTTTT

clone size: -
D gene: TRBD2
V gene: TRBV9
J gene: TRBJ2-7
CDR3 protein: CASSALAGVGYEQYF
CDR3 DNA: TGTGCCAGCAGCGCCCTAGCGGGAGTTGGGTATGAGCAGTACTTC